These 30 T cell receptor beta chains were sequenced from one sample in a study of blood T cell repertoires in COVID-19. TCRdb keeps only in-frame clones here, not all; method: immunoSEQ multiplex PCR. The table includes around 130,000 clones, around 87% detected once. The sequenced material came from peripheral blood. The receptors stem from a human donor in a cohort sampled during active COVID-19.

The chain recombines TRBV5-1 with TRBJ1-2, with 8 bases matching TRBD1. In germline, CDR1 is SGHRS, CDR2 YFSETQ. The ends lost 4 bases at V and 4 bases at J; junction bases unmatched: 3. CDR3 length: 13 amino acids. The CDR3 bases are TGCGCCAGCAGCCCCGGACAGGGCTATGGCTACACCTTC. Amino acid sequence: CASSPGQGYGYTF.

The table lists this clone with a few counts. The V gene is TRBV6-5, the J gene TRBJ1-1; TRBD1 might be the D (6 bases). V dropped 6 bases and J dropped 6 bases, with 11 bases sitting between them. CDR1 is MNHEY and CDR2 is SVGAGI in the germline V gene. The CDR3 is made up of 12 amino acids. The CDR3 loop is CASRSQGSEAFF. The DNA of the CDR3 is TGTGCCAGCAGAAGCCAGGGGTCTGAAGCTTTCTTT.

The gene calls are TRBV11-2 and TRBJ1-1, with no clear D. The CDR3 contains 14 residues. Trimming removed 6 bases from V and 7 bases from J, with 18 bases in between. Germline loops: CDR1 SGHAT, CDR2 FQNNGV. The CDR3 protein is CASRNLGRVGEAFF. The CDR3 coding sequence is TGTGCCAGCAGAAACCTTGGGCGGGTGGGTGAAGCTTTCTTT.

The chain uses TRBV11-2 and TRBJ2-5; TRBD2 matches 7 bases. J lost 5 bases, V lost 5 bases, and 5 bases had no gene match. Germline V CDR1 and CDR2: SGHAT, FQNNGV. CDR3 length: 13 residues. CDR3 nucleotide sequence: TGTGCCAGCAGCCCTTCCGGGGGGGAGACCCAGTACTTC. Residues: CASSPSGGETQYF. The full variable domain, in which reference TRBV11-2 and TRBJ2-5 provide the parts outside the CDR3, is EAGVAQSPRYKIIEKRQSVAFWCNPISGHATLYWYQQILGQGPKLLIQFQNNGVVDDSQLPKDRFSAERLKGVDSTLKIQPAKLEDSAVYLCASSPSGGETQYFGPGTRLLVL.

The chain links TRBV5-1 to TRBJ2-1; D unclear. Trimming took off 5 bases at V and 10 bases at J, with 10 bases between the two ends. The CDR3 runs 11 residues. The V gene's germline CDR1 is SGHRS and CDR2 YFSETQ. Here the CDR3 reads CASSSAGEQFF. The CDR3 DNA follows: TGCGCCAGCAGTAGTGCCGGGGAGCAGTTCTTC.

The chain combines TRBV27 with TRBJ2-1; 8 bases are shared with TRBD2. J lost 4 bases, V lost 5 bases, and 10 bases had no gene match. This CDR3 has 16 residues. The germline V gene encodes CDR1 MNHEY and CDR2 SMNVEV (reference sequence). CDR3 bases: TGTGCCAGCAGTGGGGGGAGTAGCGGGACGTACAATGAGCAGTTCTTC. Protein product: CASSGGSSGTYNEQFF.

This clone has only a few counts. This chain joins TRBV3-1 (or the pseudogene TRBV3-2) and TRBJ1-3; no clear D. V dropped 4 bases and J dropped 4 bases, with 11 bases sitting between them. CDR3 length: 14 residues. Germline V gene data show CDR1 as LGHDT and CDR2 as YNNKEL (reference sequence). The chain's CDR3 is CASSPRAVGNTIYF. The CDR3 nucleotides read TGTGCCAGCAGCCCCCGCGCGGTGGGAAACACCATATATTTT.

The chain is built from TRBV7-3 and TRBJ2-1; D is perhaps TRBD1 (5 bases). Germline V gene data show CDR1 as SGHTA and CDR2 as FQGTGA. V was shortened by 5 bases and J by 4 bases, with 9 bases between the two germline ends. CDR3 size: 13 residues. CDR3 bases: TGTGCCAGCAGCCTGACAGAGTACAATGAGCAGTTCTTC. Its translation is CASSLTEYNEQFF.

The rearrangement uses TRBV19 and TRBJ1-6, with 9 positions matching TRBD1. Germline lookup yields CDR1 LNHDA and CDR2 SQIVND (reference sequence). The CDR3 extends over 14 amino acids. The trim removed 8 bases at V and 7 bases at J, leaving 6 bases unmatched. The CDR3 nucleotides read TGTGCCAGTGCCTCGGACAGGGGAAATTCACCCCTCCACTTT. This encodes CASASDRGNSPLHF. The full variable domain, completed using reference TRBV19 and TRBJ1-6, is DGGITQSPKYLFRKEGQNVTLSCEQNLNHDAMYWYRQDPGQGLRLIYYSQIVNDFQKGDIAEGYSVSREKKESFPLTVTSAQKNPTAFYLCASASDRGNSPLHFGNGTRLTVT.

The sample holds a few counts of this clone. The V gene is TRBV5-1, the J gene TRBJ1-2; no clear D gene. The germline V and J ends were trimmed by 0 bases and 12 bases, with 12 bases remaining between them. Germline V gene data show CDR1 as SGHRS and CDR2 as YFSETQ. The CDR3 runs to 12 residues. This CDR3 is CASSLAGRQHTF. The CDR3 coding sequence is TGCGCCAGCAGCTTGGCTGGCAGACAACACACCTTC.

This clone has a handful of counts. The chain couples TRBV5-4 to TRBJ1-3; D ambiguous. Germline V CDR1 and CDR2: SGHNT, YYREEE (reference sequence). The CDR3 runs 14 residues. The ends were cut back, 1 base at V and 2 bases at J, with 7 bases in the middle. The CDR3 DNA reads TGTGCCAGCAGCTTGAGCGATGCTGGAAACACCATATATTTT. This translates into CASSLSDAGNTIYF.

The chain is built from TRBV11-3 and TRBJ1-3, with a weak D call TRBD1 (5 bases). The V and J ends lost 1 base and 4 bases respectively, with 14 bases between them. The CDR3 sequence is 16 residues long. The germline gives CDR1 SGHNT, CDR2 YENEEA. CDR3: CASSLGSMGPGNTIYF. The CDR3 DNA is TGTGCCAGCAGCTTAGGTTCTATGGGGCCAGGAAACACCATATATTTT.

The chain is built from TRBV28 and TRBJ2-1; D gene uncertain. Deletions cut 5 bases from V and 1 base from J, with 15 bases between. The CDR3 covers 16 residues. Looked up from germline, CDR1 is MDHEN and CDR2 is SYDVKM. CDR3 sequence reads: CASSPPRQVSYNEQFF. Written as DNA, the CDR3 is TGTGCCAGCAGTCCCCCCCGGCAGGTTTCCTACAATGAGCAGTTCTTC.

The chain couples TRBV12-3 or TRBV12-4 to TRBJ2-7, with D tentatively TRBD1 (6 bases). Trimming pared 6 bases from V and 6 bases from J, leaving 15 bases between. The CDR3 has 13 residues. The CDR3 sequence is CASRQGVFSEQYF. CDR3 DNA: TGTGCCAGCAGACAGGGAGTTTTTAGCGAGCAGTACTTC.

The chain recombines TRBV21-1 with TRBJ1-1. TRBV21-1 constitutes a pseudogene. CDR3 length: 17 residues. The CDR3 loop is CASSKGGGVERYTEAFF. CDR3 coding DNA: TGTGCCAGCAGCAAAGGAGGCGGCGTTGAGCGGTACACTGAAGCTTTCTTT.

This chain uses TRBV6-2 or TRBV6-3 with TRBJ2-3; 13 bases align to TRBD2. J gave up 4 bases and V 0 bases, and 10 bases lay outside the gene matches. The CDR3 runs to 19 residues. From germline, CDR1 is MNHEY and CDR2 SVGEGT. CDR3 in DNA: TGTGCCAGCAGTTACTCATCCCTACTAGCGGGAGGGCCCCCAGATACGCAGTATTTT. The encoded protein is CASSYSSLLAGGPPDTQYF.

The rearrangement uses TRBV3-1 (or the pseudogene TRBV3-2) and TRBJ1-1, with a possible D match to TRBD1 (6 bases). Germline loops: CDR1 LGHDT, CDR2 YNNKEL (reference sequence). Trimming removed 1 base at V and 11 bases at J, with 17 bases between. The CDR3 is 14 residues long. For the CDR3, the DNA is TGTGCCAGCAGCCAAGCCGGGGCAGGGGCGGTGGCTTTCTTT. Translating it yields CASSQAGAGAVAFF.

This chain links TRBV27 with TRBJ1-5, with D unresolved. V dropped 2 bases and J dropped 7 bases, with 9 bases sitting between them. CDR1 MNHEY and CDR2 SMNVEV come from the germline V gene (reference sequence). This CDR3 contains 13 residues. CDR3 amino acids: CASSLGGLQPQHF. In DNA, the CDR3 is TGTGCCAGCAGTTTAGGAGGGTTGCAGCCCCAGCATTTT.

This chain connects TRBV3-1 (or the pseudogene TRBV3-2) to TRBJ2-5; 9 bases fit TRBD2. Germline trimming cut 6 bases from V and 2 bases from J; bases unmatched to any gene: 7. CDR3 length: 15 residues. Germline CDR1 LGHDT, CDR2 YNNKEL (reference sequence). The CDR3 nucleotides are TGTGCCAGCAGATCTCCGGGACTAGCTCAAGAGACCCAGTACTTC. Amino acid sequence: CASRSPGLAQETQYF.

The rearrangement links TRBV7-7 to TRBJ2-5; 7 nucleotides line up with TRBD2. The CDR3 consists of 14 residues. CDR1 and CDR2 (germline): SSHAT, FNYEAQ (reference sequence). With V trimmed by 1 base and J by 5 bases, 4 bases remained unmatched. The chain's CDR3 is CASSLGAGSETQYF. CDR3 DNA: TGTGCCAGCAGCTTAGGAGCGGGATCTGAGACCCAGTACTTC.

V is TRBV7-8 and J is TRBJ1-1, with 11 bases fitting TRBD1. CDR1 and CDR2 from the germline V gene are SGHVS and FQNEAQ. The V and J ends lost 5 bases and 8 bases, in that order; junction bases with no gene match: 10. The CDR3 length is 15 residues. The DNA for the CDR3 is TGTGCCAGCAGCCAACTCCGGGACAGGGGGTTCGAAGCTTTCTTT. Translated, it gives CASSQLRDRGFEAFF.

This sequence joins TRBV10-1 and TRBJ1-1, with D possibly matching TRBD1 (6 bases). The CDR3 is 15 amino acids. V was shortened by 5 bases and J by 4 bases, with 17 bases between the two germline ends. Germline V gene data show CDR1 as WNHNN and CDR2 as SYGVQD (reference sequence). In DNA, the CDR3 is TGCGCCAGCAGTTCCCCCCAACACAGGGTCACTGAAGCTTTCTTT. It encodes CASSSPQHRVTEAFF.

The CDR3 region is CASSPVAAASSYNSPLHF. Here the CDR3 DNA reads TGTGCCAGCTCACCGGTCGCTGCGGCGAGCTCCTATAATTCACCCCTCCACTTT. The chain carries TRBV18 and TRBJ1-6; no clear D. V gave up 3 bases and J gave up 0 bases, with 15 bases separating them. The germline V gene encodes CDR1 KGHSH and CDR2 LQKENI. There are 18 residues in the CDR3.

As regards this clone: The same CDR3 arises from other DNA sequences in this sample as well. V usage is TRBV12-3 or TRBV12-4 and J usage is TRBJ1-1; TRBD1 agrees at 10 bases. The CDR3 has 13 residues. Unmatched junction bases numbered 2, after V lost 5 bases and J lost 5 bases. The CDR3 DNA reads TGTGCCAGCAGTCGGGACAGGGGAACTGAAGCTTTCTTT. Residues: CASSRDRGTEAFF.

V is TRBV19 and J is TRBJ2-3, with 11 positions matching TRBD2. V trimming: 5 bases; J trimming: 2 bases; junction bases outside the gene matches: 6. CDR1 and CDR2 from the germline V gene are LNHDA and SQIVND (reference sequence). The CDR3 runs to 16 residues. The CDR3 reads CASSLRLAGTTDTQYF. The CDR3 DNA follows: TGTGCCAGTAGTCTGAGACTAGCGGGGACCACAGATACGCAGTATTTT.

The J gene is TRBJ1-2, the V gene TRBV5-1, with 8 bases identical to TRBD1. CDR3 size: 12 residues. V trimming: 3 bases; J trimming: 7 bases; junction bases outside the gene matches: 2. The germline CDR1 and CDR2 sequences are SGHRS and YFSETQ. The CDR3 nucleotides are TGCGCCAGCAGCTATCAGGGGGCTGGCTACACCTTC. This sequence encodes CASSYQGAGYTF.

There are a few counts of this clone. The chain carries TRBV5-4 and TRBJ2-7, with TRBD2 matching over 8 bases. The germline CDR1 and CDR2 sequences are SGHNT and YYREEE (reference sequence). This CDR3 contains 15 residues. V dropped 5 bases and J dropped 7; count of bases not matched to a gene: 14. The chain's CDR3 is CASSTGTRGGREQYF. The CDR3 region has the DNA TGTGCCAGCAGTACCGGGACTAGGGGGGGCCGGGAGCAGTACTTC.

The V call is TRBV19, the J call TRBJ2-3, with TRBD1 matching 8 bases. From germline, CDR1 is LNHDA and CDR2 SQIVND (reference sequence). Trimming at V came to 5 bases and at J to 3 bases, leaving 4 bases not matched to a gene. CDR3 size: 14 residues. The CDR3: CASSLQGVTDTQYF. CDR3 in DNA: TGTGCCAGTAGTTTACAGGGGGTAACAGATACGCAGTATTTT. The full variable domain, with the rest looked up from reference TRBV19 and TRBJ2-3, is DGGITQSPKYLFRKEGQNVTLSCEQNLNHDAMYWYRQDPGQGLRLIYYSQIVNDFQKGDIAEGYSVSREKKESFPLTVTSAQKNPTAFYLCASSLQGVTDTQYFGPGTRLTVL.

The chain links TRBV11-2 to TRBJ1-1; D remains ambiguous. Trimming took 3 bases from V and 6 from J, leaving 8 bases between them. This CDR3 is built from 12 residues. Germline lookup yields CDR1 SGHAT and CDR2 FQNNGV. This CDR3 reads CASSFELSEAFF. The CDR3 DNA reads TGTGCCAGCAGCTTTGAGTTATCTGAAGCTTTCTTT.

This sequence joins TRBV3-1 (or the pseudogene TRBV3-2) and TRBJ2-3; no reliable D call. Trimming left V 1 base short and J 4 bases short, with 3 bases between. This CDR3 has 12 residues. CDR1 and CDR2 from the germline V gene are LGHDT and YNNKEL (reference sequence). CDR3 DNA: TGTGCCAGCAGCCAAGTCGCAGATACGCAGTATTTT. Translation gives CASSQVADTQYF.